The 8 T cell receptor beta chains reported below all come from one sample, sequenced in a study of T-cell reconstitution after alpha-beta-depleted transplantation in children (dated by TCRdb to 2016 to 2017). The library was built by means of PCR. Sequencing took place on an Illumina HiSeq 2500. TCR library preparation used molecular barcoding, with unique molecular identifiers applied to normalize quantification of the TCRbeta repertoire. The public reads were run again by TCRdb, first through fastp at Q25 and then through MiXCR, and only productive beta chains were kept. Records with the same CDR3 protein are collapsed into one entry carrying the most frequent genes and DNA. This sample gives about 230,000 distinct CDR3 sequences in total; about 11% of them show up just once. In total, the top ten clones hold roughly 2.6% of the sample. This specimen was PBMCs from the stem cell graft donor, taken from the stem cell graft. All receptors derive from a human donor who donated a stem cell graft to a child with acute lymphoblastic leukemia.

This clonotype was observed at least ten times. The chain recombines TRBV6-5 with TRBJ1-2, with a tentative D call TRBD1 (6 bases). Per the germline V gene, CDR1 is MNHEY and CDR2 is SVGAGI. V was clipped by 5 bases and J by 4 bases, with 8 bases between them. The CDR3 totals 12 residues. CDR3: CASSRQAYGYTF. CDR3 bases: TGTGCCAGCAGTCGACAGGCCTATGGCTACACCTTC.

There are many counts of this clonotype. The V gene is TRBV4-2, the J gene TRBJ2-2; D ambiguous. The CDR3 length is 15 residues. V lost 0 bases to trimming and J lost 5 bases, with 10 bases between them. Germline assignment: CDR1 LGHNA and CDR2 YNFKEQ. The CDR3 DNA reads as TGTGCCAGCAGCCAAGATGTAAAGGGTACCGGGGAGCTGTTTTTT. This encodes CASSQDVKGTGELFF.

The chain is built from TRBV3-1 and TRBJ2-7; no clear D gene. Trimming removed 10 bases at V and 4 bases at J, with 14 bases between. This CDR3 comprises 12 residues. Germline CDR1 and CDR2: LGHDT and YNNKEL (reference sequence). CDR3 in amino acids: CATLGSRYEQYF. The DNA of the CDR3 is TGTGCCACCTTAGGGTCGCGTTACGAGCAGTACTTC.

In this sample, this clonotype turned up a few times. The chain links TRBV7-8 to TRBJ2-7, with TRBD1 matching 7 bases. CDR3 size: 13 residues. CDR1 and CDR2 (germline): SGHVS, FQNEAQ. V lost 5 bases, J lost 5 bases, and 6 bases stayed unmatched. CDR3 in amino acids: CASSAATGNEQYF. CDR3 bases: TGTGCCAGCAGCGCTGCGACAGGGAACGAGCAGTACTTC.

This clonotype was detected only a few times. The genes are TRBV5-1 and TRBJ2-1; 7 nucleotides agree with TRBD1. J gave up 4 bases and V 4 bases, and 8 bases lay outside the gene matches. The CDR3 runs to 15 residues. Per the germline V gene, CDR1 is SGHRS and CDR2 is YFSETQ. The CDR3: CASSTPGQTYNEQFF. CDR3 DNA: TGCGCCAGCAGCACGCCGGGACAGACATACAATGAGCAGTTCTTC.

This clonotype was observed many times. This chain uses TRBV27 with TRBJ2-1, with no clear D. CDR1 is MNHEY, CDR2 SMNVEV, per germline (reference sequence). CDR3 length equals 13 residues. V lost 5 bases, J lost 8 bases, and 13 bases lay in between. CDR3 in DNA: TGTGCCAGCAGTCCTGGCAAGGGCTATGAGCAGTTCTTC. The encoded protein is CASSPGKGYEQFF.

At least ten counts were recorded for this clonotype. CDR3 sequence: CASSEGQTTNEKLFF. Here the CDR3 DNA reads TGTGCCAGCAGTGAAGGACAGACAACTAATGAAAAACTGTTTTTT. The V gene is TRBV7-9, the J gene TRBJ1-4; TRBD1 might be the D (6 bases). The CDR3 runs to 15 residues. V shed 6 bases and J shed 0 bases, with 11 bases lying between them. Germline V lookup: CDR1 SEHNR, CDR2 FQNEAQ (reference sequence).

This clonotype appeared many times. In DNA form, the CDR3 reads TGCGCCAGCAGCCCCGGGACTAGCGCTGAGCAGTTCTTC. Translation gives CASSPGTSAEQFF. This sequence joins TRBV5-1 and TRBJ2-1, with 10 bases matching TRBD2. With V trimmed by 4 bases and J by 9 bases, 4 bases remained unmatched. The germline V gene encodes CDR1 SGHRS and CDR2 YFSETQ. The CDR3 is 13 amino acids.